This T cell receptor beta chain was identified in a study of Ad26.COV2.S vaccination and SARS-CoV-2 variants. The wider study: Ad26.COV2.S, an intramuscular injection, was given once or twice 56 days apart.

Some clones are missing from TCRdb's copy, which holds only in-frame ones; the method was immunoSEQ multiplex PCR. The table has some 420,000 clones, approximately 87% seen once; the top ten hold around 3.6%. This CDR3 spans 15 amino acids. The germline V gene has CDR1 ENHRY and CDR2 SYGVKD. V gave up 0 bases and J gave up 9 bases, with 12 bases separating them. Treatment here: about 20 received Ad26.COV2.S at low or high dose, single or two shots; several received placebo; per-sample allocation not given. The study sampled participants on day 63 after the first vaccine or placebo injection. The chain has TRBV10-3 and TRBJ1-6, with D uncertain. This TCR was recovered from a person between 18 and 60 years old who received the Ad26.COV2.S COVID-19 vaccine or a placebo. Sequenced here: peripheral blood, sampled in a trial of Ad26.COV2.S vaccine versus placebo. The DNA for the CDR3 is TGTGCCATCAGTGAGTCGATGGGTCGGGCTTCACCCCTCCACTTT. Translated: CAISESMGRASPLHF.